The entry below gives a single T cell receptor beta chain sequence along with its context. These data belong to a study of T cell responses to AZD1222 COVID-19 vaccine. Background on the study: Second-dose intervals of approximately 4 or approximately 12 weeks were pooled.

Sequenced by immunoSEQ multiplex PCR; TCRdb stores in-frame clones only, minus some. The table shows 150,000 to 180,000 clones, with over 85% occurring only once. This specimen consisted of peripheral blood, obtained on day 0 of AZD1222 vaccination. The clonotype comes from an adult in good health.

CDR3 amino acids: CASSQGQGYDEAFF. The CDR3 nucleotides read TGTGCCAGCAGCCAGGGACAGGGGTACGATGAAGCTTTCTTT. The rearrangement uses TRBV11-1 and TRBJ1-1; 10 bases are shared with TRBD1. V gave up 5 bases and J gave up 7 bases; unmatched junction bases: 7. CDR3 length: 14 amino acids. CDR1 and CDR2 from the germline V gene are SGHAT and FQDESV (reference sequence).